This T cell receptor beta chain came from a study of regulatory T cells in long-lasting Graves disease. Study-wide context: Graves' patients, diagnosed recently, had received antithyroid drugs under 3 months.

For TCR beta, libraries came from iRepertoire HTBI primers and Arm-PCR of CDR3 regions. TCRdb analysed the multiplex PCR reads with MiXCR anew, one entry per CDR3 protein. The table has roughly 500,000 distinct CDR3 sequences, roughly 14% seen once. CDR3 length: 16 amino acids. Germline V gene data show CDR1 as SGHAT and CDR2 as FQNNGV. J gave up 0 bases and V 5 bases, and 5 bases lay outside the gene matches. This clonotype was detected many times. What it recognizes is unknown. Sample time point: newly diagnosed GD, antithyroid drugs for less than 3 months. There was RNA extracted from PBMCs, and the TCR library was made from it. Notes on the study in general: Reduced TCR diversity was observed in persistent Graves' patients versus newly diagnosed patients.

The same sample was also used in a study of T cells in Graves' hyperthyroidism and ophthalmopathy. That source reports: Over 18 months, lack of ophthalmopathy progression marked Graves' hyperthyroidism as stable.

The chain employs TRBV11-2 and TRBJ2-1; TRBD2 agrees at 9 bases. Material: peripheral blood mononuclear cells (PBMCs), obtained at new diagnosis, from a patient treated with antithyroid drugs. The TCR was taken from a man in his thirties or forties with Graves disease. The CDR3 DNA is TGTGCCAGCAGCCCGGTTAGCGGGAGCTCCTACAATGAGCAGTTCTTC. It is translated as CASSPVSGSSYNEQFF.